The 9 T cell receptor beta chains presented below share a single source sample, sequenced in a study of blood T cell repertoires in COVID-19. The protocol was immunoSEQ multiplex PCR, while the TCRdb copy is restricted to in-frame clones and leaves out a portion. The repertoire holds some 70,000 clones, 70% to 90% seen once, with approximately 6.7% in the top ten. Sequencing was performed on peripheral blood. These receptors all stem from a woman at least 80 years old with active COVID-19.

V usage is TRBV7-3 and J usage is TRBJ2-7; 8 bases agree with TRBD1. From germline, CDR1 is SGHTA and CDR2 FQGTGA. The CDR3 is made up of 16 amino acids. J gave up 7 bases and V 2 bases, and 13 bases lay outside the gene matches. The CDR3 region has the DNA TGTGCCAGCAGCTTAGGGGTAGGACAGGGTCCGTGGGAGCAGTACTTC. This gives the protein CASSLGVGQGPWEQYF.

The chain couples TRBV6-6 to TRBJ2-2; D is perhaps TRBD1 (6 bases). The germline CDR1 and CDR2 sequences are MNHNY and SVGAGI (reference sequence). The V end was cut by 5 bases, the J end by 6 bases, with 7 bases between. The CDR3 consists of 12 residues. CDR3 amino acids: CASSRGSGELFF. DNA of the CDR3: TGTGCCAGCAGTAGGGGGTCCGGGGAGCTGTTTTTT.

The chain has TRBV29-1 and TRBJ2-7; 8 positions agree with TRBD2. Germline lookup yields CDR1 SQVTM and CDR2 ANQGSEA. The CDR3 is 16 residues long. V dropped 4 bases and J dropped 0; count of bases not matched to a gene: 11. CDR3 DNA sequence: TGCAGCGTTGCGGGAGCCGTAGCGGGAAGCTCCTACGAGCAGTACTTC. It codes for CSVAGAVAGSSYEQYF.

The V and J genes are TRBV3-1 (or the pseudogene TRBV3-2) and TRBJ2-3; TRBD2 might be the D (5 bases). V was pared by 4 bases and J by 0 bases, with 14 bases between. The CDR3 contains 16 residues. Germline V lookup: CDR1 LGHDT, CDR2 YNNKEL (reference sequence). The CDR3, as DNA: TGTGCCAGCAGCCGAGGGTACACCTCTAGCACAGATACGCAGTATTTT. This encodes CASSRGYTSSTDTQYF.

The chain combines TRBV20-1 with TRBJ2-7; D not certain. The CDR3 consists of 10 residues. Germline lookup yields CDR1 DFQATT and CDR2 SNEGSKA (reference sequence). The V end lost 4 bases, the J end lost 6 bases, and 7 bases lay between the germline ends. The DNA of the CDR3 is TGCAGTGCTATGTTGCGCGAGCAGTACTTC. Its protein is CSAMLREQYF.

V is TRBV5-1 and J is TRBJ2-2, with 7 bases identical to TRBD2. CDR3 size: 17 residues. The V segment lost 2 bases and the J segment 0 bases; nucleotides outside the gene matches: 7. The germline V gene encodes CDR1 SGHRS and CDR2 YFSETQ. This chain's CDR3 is CASSFRASGANTGELFF. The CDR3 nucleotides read TGCGCCAGCAGCTTTAGGGCTAGCGGAGCGAACACCGGGGAGCTGTTTTTT. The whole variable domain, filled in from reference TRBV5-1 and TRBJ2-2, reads KAGVTQTPRYLIKTRGQQVTLSCSPISGHRSVSWYQQTPGQGLQFLFEYFSETQRNKGNFPGRFSGRQFSNSRSEMNVSTLELGDSALYLCASSFRASGANTGELFFGEGSRLTVL.

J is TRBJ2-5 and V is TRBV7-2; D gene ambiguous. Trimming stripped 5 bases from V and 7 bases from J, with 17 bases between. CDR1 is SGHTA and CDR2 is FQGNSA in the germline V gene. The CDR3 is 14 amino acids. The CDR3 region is CASSVSVTGGTQYF. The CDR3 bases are TGTGCCAGCAGCGTAAGTGTCACCGGCGGGACCCAGTACTTC.

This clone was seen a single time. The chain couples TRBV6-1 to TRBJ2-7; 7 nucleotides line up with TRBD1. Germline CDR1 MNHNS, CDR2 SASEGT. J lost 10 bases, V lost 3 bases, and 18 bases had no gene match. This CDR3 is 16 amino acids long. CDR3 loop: CASSEGIRDSTLLQYF. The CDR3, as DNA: TGTGCCAGCAGTGAGGGAATCCGGGACAGTACCTTATTACAGTACTTC.

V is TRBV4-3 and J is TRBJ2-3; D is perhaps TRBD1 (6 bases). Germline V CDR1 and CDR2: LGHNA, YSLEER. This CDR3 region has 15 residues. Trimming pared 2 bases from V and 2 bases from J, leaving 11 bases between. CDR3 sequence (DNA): TGCGCCAGCAGCCAAACAGGGCCCTCCACAGATACGCAGTATTTT. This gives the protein CASSQTGPSTDTQYF.